This note documents a single TCR beta chain sequence. The germline gene is not matched at one end of the junction; a read error may be the cause. The input was approximately 0.45 ug total RNA; TCR beta cDNA was made from it with a constant-region primer. What produced the TCR beta libraries was three nested multiplex PCR rounds using slightly modified ARM-PCR. The opening two PCR rounds, around 9 cycles each, paired TRBV1-TRBV30 forward primers with a C-beta reverse primer. From the multiplex PCR reads, TCRdb called clonotypes with MiXCR, one entry per CDR3 protein. The sample includes approximately 310,000 distinct CDR3 sequences, approximately 60% of them seen just once. These data are taken from a study of tumor-infiltrating lymphocytes in primary liver carcinoma. The overall study: The study included patients who were men and women aged 30 to 69 years.

Germline DNA was also extracted, while the blood RNA originated from unsorted whole blood. Germline CDR1 is MDHEN and CDR2 is SYDVKM. The CDR3 sequence is 15 residues long. Material for sequencing was peripheral blood. This chain joins TRBV28 and TRBJ2-7, with 10 bases that match TRBD1. This TCR was sampled from a man aged 40-49 years with primary liver carcinoma and hepatitis B virus infection. This chain's CDR3 is CTSSLLGTGEREQYF. The CDR3 bases are TGTACCAGCAGTCTTCTCGGGACAGGGGAACGCGAGCAGTACTTC.